Following are 21 T cell receptor beta chains from one sample sequenced in a study of response to subunit inactivated influenza vaccine. TCRdb re-called the RT-PCR reads through MiXCR, storing one row per CDR3 protein. The sample has roughly 670,000 distinct CDR3 sequences, 14% seen once. Sequencing was performed on PBMCs from blood, taken 14 to 15 days before vaccination. The source is a man over 45 who received an inactivated influenza vaccine.

The chain links TRBV27 to TRBJ2-1; tentatively, D is TRBD2 (5 bases). CDR1 MNHEY and CDR2 SMNVEV come from the germline V gene (reference sequence). The CDR3 has 14 amino acids. Trimming removed 4 bases from V and 12 bases from J, with 19 bases in between. This chain's CDR3 is CASSSPGLSIRQFF. As DNA, the CDR3 is TGTGCCAGCAGTTCCCCAGGACTGTCGATACGGCAGTTCTTC.

Regarding this clonotype: A much larger clone differs from this one at a single base, so this may be a read error. This sequence joins TRBV5-1 and TRBJ2-2; 11 bases line up with TRBD2. CDR1 SGHRS and CDR2 YFSETQ come from the germline V gene. CDR3 length: 16 residues. The CDR3 coding sequence is TGCGCCAGCAGCTCCGGACTAGCGGGTGCAACCGGGGGGCTGTTTTTT. Amino acids: CASSSGLAGATGGLFF.

This clonotype came up a few times. The rearrangement joins TRBV20-1 to TRBJ1-5; 9 nucleotides line up with TRBD1. The CDR3 loop spans 15 amino acids. The V gene's germline CDR1 is DFQATT and CDR2 SNEGSKA (reference sequence). Trimming removed 4 bases from V and 2 bases from J; junction bases left unmatched: 6. The CDR3 protein is CSATGTGMGNQPQHF. The CDR3, as DNA: TGCAGTGCTACCGGGACAGGGATGGGCAATCAGCCCCAGCATTTT.

This clonotype was recorded at least ten times. The rearrangement links TRBV7-6 to TRBJ2-5; D remains ambiguous. CDR1 and CDR2 from the germline V gene are SGHVS and FNYEAQ. Trimming removed 5 bases at V and 1 base at J, with 8 bases between. This CDR3 contains 13 residues. The DNA for the CDR3 is TGTGCCAGCAGCCCCTTGAGCCAAGAGACCCAGTACTTC. It codes for CASSPLSQETQYF.

The V and J genes are TRBV12-3 or TRBV12-4 and TRBJ2-3, with 9 bases aligning to TRBD2. The CDR3 is made up of 17 amino acids. The trim removed 5 bases at V and 3 bases at J, leaving 12 bases unmatched. In nucleotides, the CDR3 is TGTGCCAGCAGTCACCCGGCGGCGGGGGGGCCGACAGATACGCAGTATTTT. Residues: CASSHPAAGGPTDTQYF.

This clonotype was seen more than once but under ten times. J is TRBJ2-2 and V is TRBV6-2 or TRBV6-3; 7 bases map to TRBD2. V lost 5 bases, J lost 6 bases, and 3 bases stayed unmatched. CDR3 length: 13 amino acids. Germline CDR1 is MNHEY and CDR2 is SVGEGT. In nucleotides, the CDR3 is TGTGCCAGCAGTCCGGGACTATCCGGGGAGCTGTTTTTT. This codes for CASSPGLSGELFF.

Details on this clonotype: The junction differs from germline at one of its ends, possibly a read error. The V gene is TRBV20-1, the J gene TRBJ2-1, with 10 bases identical to TRBD2. Germline V gene lookup returns CDR1 DFQATT and CDR2 SNEGSKA (reference sequence). The CDR3 loop spans 17 amino acids. CDR3 region: CCARELSGRALGNEQFF. The CDR3 nucleotides read TGCTGTGCTAGAGAACTAAGCGGGAGGGCCTTAGGGAATGAGCAGTTCTTC.

This rearrangement joins TRBV25-1 to TRBJ1-6, with 9 bases fitting TRBD1. Germline loops: CDR1 MGHDK, CDR2 SYGVNS. The J segment lost 6 bases and the V segment lost 1 base, leaving 1 base of the junction unmatched. The CDR3 is made up of 15 amino acids. The CDR3 coding sequence is TGTGCCAGCAGTGAATTGGGACAGGGTAATTCACCCCTCCACTTT. Its translation is CASSELGQGNSPLHF. The entire variable domain, with the rest obtained from reference TRBV25-1 and TRBJ1-6, is as follows: EADIYQTPRYLVIGTGKKITLECSQTMGHDKMYWYQQDPGMELHLIHYSYGVNSTEKGDLSSESTVSRIRTEHFPLTLESARPSHTSQYLCASSELGQGNSPLHFGNGTRLTVT.

V and J are TRBV20-1 and TRBJ2-7; D is possibly TRBD2 (5 bases). From germline, CDR1 is DFQATT and CDR2 SNEGSKA (reference sequence). Trimming left V 2 bases short and J 2 bases short, with 7 bases between. The CDR3 runs to 12 residues. CDR3 in DNA: TGCAGTGCTAGACCCGGGACCTACGAGCAGTACTTC. Its protein product is CSARPGTYEQYF.

The table lists this clonotype with a few counts. Here the CDR3 DNA reads TGTGCCAGCAGTTACCCACCTCCGGGCGGCCACCTCGAGCAGTACTTC. Its protein is CASSYPPPGGHLEQYF. V is TRBV6-2 or TRBV6-3 and J is TRBJ2-7; D is uncertain. In germline, CDR1 is MNHEY, CDR2 SVGEGT. This CDR3 has 16 residues. The V end was cut by 2 bases, the J end by 6 bases, with 20 bases between.

J is TRBJ2-6 and V is TRBV5-1; either TRBD1 or TRBD2 may fit D (5 bases each). This CDR3 has 18 residues. CDR1 SGHRS and CDR2 YFSETQ come from the germline V gene. The V end lost 2 bases, the J end lost 0 bases, and 15 bases lay between the germline ends. CDR3 region: CASSLSGTVSSGANVLTF. The CDR3 nucleotides are TGCGCCAGCAGCTTATCCGGGACGGTTTCCTCTGGGGCCAACGTCCTGACTTTC. The full variable domain, in which reference TRBV5-1 and TRBJ2-6 provide the parts outside the CDR3, is KAGVTQTPRYLIKTRGQQVTLSCSPISGHRSVSWYQQTPGQGLQFLFEYFSETQRNKGNFPGRFSGRQFSNSRSEMNVSTLELGDSALYLCASSLSGTVSSGANVLTFGAGSRLTVL.

This clonotype was observed a few times. The genes are TRBV27 and TRBJ2-1; D uncertain. V lost 6 bases and J 8 bases, leaving 14 bases between the germline ends. From germline, CDR1 is MNHEY and CDR2 SMNVEV (reference sequence). This CDR3 is built from 13 residues. CDR3 in DNA: TGTGCCAGCAGGAGAGCAACTGTGGATGAGCAGTTCTTC. Its translation is CASRRATVDEQFF.

V is TRBV11-2 and J is TRBJ1-6; TRBD1 matches 10 bases. The J segment lost 3 bases and the V segment lost 5 bases, leaving 4 bases of the junction unmatched. Germline V CDR1 and CDR2: SGHAT, FQNNGV. The CDR3 consists of 16 residues. This CDR3 is CASSLRTGGYNSPLHF. CDR3 nucleotide sequence: TGTGCCAGCAGCCTTAGGACAGGGGGCTATAATTCACCCCTCCACTTT.

The V call is TRBV7-6, the J call TRBJ2-7, with D perhaps TRBD2 (5 bases). V lost 2 bases and J 5 bases, leaving 7 bases between the germline ends. CDR3 length equals 12 residues. Germline V gives CDR1 SGHVS, CDR2 FNYEAQ. DNA for the CDR3: TGTGCCAGCAGCTTACGGCGGGACGAGCAGTACTTC. It encodes CASSLRRDEQYF.

The rearrangement joins TRBV5-1 to TRBJ2-2; tentative D call: TRBD2 (6 bases). The germline V and J ends were trimmed by 7 bases and 5 bases, with 21 bases remaining between them. The CDR3 extends over 16 amino acids. Germline V gene lookup returns CDR1 SGHRS and CDR2 YFSETQ. As DNA, the CDR3 is TGCGCCAGCGGACTTGGTACGGGAGTTTGGACCGGGGAGCTGTTTTTT. Residues: CASGLGTGVWTGELFF.

The rearrangement joins TRBV4-3 to TRBJ2-1, with D hard to call. CDR3 length: 14 amino acids. From germline, CDR1 is LGHNA and CDR2 YSLEER. V lost 0 bases to trimming and J lost 4 bases, with 7 bases between them. CDR3 bases: TGCGCCAGCAGCCAAGATCGCAGGTACAATGAGCAGTTCTTC. Translated, it gives CASSQDRRYNEQFF.

The sample holds many counts of this clonotype. The V call is TRBV5-1, the J call TRBJ2-1; no definite D call. This CDR3 has 17 residues. Trimming stripped 1 base from V and 0 bases from J, with 14 bases between. The V gene's germline CDR1 is SGHRS and CDR2 YFSETQ. This CDR3 is CASSLTDPYSSYNEQFF. Written as DNA, the CDR3 is TGCGCCAGCAGCTTGACGGACCCTTATAGCTCCTACAATGAGCAGTTCTTC.

V usage is TRBV12-3 or TRBV12-4 and J usage is TRBJ2-3; D is unclear. The CDR3 spans 13 residues. Trimming removed 3 bases at V and 7 bases at J, with 11 bases between. The CDR3 sequence is CASSFGDSHTQYF. CDR3 nucleotide sequence: TGTGCCAGCAGTTTTGGGGATAGTCATACGCAGTATTTT.

The rearrangement joins TRBV5-1 to TRBJ2-7; no definite D call. Trimming removed 8 bases at V and 0 bases at J, with 12 bases between. The CDR3 loop spans 13 amino acids. Germline CDR1 SGHRS, CDR2 YFSETQ. The CDR3 DNA reads TGCGCCAGTACAGCAGCCAGCTCCTACGAGCAGTACTTC. Encoded protein: CASTAASSYEQYF. Based on the CDR3 plus reference TRBV5-1 and TRBJ2-7, the full variable domain is KAGVTQTPRYLIKTRGQQVTLSCSPISGHRSVSWYQQTPGQGLQFLFEYFSETQRNKGNFPGRFSGRQFSNSRSEMNVSTLELGDSALYLCASTAASSYEQYFGPGTRLTVT.

This clonotype has a single count. A much larger clone is a single base away; this may be a read error. The chain joins TRBV7-2 to TRBJ2-3; no definite D call. Germline CDR1 is SGHTA and CDR2 is FQGNSA. CDR3 size: 13 residues. Written as DNA, the CDR3 is TGTTCCAGCAGCTTACGGAACACAGATACGCAGTATTTT. The encoded protein is CSSSLRNTDTQYF.

This clonotype was picked up a small number of times. V is TRBV28 and J is TRBJ1-2; D remains ambiguous. Deletions cut 1 base from V and 2 bases from J, with 11 bases between. Germline V gene lookup returns CDR1 MDHEN and CDR2 SYDVKM. This CDR3 comprises 15 residues. CDR3 sequence reads: CASSLFPSTNYGYTF. The CDR3 DNA is TGTGCCAGCAGTTTATTCCCCAGCACCAACTATGGCTACACCTTC.